Reported below is one T cell receptor beta chain. What it binds is not known. The sample belongs to a study of Ad26.COV2.S vaccination and SARS-CoV-2 variants. As for the study in general: Donor joined the COV1001 Ad26.COV2.S trial arm. The study gave Ad26.COV2.S intramuscularly, once or twice 56 days apart.

Noted treatment: roughly 18 received Ad26.COV2.S at low or high dose, single or two shots; 5 received placebo; per-sample allocation not given. Collection of the samples took place on day 63 after the first injection of vaccine or placebo. Study-level points and caveats: Vaccinated individuals (as opposed to placebo recipients) had higher spike-specific TCR breadth. Non-spike TCR breadth was similar in vaccine and placebo recipients.

The germline V and J ends were trimmed by 2 bases and 7 bases, with 11 bases remaining between them. The CDR3 consists of 13 residues. Germline CDR1 LGHNA, CDR2 YSLEER. The protocol was immunoSEQ multiplex PCR, while the TCRdb copy is restricted to in-frame clones and leaves out a portion. Here the sample spans 300,000 to 350,000 clones, 85% to 90% being singletons. This chain uses TRBV4-3 with TRBJ1-1; a weak D match, TRBD1 (5 bases). This clonotype originated in a person between 18 and 59 years old who received the Ad26.COV2.S COVID-19 vaccine or a placebo. The source was peripheral blood, collected in a trial of Ad26.COV2.S vaccine versus placebo. CDR3 protein: CASSQRMTVEAFF. The CDR3 DNA reads as TGCGCCAGCAGCCAACGAATGACAGTTGAAGCTTTCTTT.